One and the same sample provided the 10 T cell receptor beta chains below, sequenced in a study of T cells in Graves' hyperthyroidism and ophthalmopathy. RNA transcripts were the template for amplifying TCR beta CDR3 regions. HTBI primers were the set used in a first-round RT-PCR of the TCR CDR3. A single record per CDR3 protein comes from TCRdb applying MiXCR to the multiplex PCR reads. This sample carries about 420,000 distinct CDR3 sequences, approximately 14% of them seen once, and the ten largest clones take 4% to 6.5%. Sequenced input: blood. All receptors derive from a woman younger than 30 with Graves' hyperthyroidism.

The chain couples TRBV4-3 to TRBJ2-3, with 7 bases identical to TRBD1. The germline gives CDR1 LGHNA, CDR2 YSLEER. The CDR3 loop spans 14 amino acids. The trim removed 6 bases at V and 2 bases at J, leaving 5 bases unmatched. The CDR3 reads CASSQQGTTDTQYF. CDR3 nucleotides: TGCGCCAGCAGTCAACAGGGGACCACAGATACGCAGTATTTT.

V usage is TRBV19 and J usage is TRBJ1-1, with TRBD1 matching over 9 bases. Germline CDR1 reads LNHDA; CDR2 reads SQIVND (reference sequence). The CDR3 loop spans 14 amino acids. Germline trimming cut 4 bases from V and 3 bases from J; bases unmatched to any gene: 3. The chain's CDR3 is CASSRDRAYTEAFF. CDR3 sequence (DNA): TGTGCCAGTAGTAGGGACAGGGCCTACACTGAAGCTTTCTTT.

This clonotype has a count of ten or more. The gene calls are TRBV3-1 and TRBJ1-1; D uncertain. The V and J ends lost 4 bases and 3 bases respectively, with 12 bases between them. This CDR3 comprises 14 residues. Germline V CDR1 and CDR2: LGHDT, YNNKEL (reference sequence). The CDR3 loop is CASSPTGGYTEAFF. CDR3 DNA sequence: TGTGCCAGCAGCCCAACGGGAGGATACACTGAAGCTTTCTTT.

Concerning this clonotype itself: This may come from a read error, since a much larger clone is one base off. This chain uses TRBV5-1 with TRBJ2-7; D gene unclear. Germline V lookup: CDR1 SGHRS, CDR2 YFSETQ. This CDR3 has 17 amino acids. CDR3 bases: TGCCCCAGCAGCTTGGTCGGCGGCAGAACCCCATCCTACGAGCAGTACTTC. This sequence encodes CPSSLVGGRTPSYEQYF.

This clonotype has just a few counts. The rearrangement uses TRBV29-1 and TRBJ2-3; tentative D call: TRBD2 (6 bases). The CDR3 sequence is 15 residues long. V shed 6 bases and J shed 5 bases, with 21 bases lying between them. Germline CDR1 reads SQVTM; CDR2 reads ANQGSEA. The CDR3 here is CSVGPSERGIDTQYF. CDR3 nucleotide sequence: TGCAGCGTGGGGCCTAGCGAGAGAGGGATAGATACGCAGTATTTT.

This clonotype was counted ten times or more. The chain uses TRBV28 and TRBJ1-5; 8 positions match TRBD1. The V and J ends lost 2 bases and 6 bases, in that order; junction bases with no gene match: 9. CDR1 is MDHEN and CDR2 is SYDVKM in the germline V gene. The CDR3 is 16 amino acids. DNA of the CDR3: TGTGCCAGCAGTTTACCGGGGACAGGACGGGGTCAGCCCCAGCATTTT. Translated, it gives CASSLPGTGRGQPQHF.

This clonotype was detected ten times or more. The CDR3 sequence is CASSPQGGGRPYEQYF. The CDR3 coding sequence is TGTGCCAGCAGCCCCCAGGGTGGCGGGAGGCCTTACGAGCAGTACTTC. The chain couples TRBV7-8 to TRBJ2-7; 8 bases line up with TRBD2. After removal of 5 bases from V and 4 bases from J, the junction contained 13 bases not matched to a gene. The CDR3 is made up of 16 amino acids. Germline assignment: CDR1 SGHVS and CDR2 FQNEAQ.

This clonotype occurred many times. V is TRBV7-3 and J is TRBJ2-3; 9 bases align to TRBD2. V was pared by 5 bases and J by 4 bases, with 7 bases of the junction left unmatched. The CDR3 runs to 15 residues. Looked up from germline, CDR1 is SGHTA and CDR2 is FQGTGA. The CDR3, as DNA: TGTGCCAGCAGCCCGATTAGCGGGAGTTCAGATACGCAGTATTTT. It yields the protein CASSPISGSSDTQYF.

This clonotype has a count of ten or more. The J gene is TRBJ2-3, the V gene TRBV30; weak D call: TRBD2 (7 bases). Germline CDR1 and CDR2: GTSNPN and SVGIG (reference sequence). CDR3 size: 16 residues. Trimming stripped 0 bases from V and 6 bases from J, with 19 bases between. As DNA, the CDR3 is TGTGCCTGGAGTGTAGGGGGGGGCGCGAGGACGGATACGCAGTATTTT. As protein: CAWSVGGGARTDTQYF.

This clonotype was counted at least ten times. The CDR3 region is CASSLGRQQPQHF. The CDR3 DNA follows: TGTGCCAGCAGCTTAGGACGACAGCAGCCCCAGCATTTT. The chain uses TRBV11-2 and TRBJ1-5; possibly TRBD1 for D (5 bases). This CDR3 has 13 amino acids. Germline lookup yields CDR1 SGHAT and CDR2 FQNNGV. Trimming took 1 base from V and 7 from J, leaving 8 bases between them.